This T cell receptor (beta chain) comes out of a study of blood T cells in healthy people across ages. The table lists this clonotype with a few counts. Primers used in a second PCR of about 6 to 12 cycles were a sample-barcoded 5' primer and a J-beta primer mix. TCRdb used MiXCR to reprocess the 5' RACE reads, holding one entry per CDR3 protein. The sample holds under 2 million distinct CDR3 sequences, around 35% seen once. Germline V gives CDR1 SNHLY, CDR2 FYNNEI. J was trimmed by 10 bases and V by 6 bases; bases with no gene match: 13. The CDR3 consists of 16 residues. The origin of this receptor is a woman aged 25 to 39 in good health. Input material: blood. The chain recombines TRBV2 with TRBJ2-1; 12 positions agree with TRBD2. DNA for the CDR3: TGTGCCAGCAGCCCCCCGACTAGCGGGGGAGTCGGGGAGCAGTTCTTC. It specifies CASSPPTSGGVGEQFF.